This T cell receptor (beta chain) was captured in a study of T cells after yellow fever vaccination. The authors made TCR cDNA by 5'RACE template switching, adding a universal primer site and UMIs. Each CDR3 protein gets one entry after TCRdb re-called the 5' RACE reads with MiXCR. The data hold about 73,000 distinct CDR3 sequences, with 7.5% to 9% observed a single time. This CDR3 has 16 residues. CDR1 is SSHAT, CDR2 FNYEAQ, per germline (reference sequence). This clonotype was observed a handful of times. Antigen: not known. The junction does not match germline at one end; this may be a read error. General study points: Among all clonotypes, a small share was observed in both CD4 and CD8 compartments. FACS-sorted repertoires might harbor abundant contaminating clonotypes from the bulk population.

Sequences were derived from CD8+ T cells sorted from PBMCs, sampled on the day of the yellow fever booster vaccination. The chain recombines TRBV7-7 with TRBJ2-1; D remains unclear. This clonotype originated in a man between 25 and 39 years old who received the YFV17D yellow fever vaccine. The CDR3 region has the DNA TGTGCTAGCAGCTTATCCGGTTGGAGCTCCTACAATGAGCAGTTCTTC. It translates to CASSLSGWSSYNEQFF.